The entry below gives a single T cell receptor beta chain sequence along with its context. These data originate in a study of CD8 T cells in Susac syndrome. Trimming at V came to 7 bases and at J to 7 bases, leaving 10 bases not matched to a gene. CDR3 length: 14 residues. After extraction with the RNeasy kit, about 0.45 to 1 ug of the RNA was reverse transcribed using random hexamers. TCRdb reanalysed the immunoSEQ multiplex PCR reads using MiXCR and keeps one entry per CDR3 protein. Of roughly 130,000 distinct CDR3 sequences detected, roughly 94% appear once; the ten largest clones hold about 0.12%.

Sequencing used CD4+ T cells from PBMCs. This TCR was recovered from a human donor with multiple sclerosis. The V and J genes are TRBV12-3 or TRBV12-4 and TRBJ2-7; 10 positions match TRBD2. CDR3 in DNA: TGTGCCAGCAACCAAGCGGGAGGGCCTGGGGAGCAGTACTTC. Amino acid sequence: CASNQAGGPGEQYF.